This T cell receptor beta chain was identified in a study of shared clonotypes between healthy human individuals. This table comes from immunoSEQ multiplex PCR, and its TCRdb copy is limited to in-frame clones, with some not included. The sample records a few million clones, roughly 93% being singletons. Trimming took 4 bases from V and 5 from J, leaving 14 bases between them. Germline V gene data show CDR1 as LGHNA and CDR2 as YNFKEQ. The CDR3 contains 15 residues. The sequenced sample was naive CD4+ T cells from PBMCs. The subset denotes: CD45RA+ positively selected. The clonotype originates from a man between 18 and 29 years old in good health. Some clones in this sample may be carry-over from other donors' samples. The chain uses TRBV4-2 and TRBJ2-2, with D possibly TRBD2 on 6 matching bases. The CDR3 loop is CASSLGRGGTGELFF. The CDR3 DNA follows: TGTGCCAGCAGCCTAGGGCGGGGCGGAACCGGGGAGCTGTTTTTT.